A selection of T cell receptor beta chains follows, all from one sample in a study of beta chain features in type 1 diabetes. Clones were read by immunoSEQ multiplex PCR, and TCRdb kept only the in-frame ones, dropping some. The table lists approximately 60,000 clones, roughly three fifths of them singletons. Sequenced: Tregs from blood. These receptors were collected from a woman under 30 in good health. Each CDR3 is given with its conserved first and last residue. A D gene is named only where the DNA matches it firmly. Clone size is given for some rows only: seen once, a few or many times, or a class if the clone is expanded.

13 | TRBJ1-2 | . | once | TRBV6-1 | TGTGCCAGCAGTGAATACAGAGATCGTGGCTACACCTTC | CASSEYRDRGYTF
13 | TRBJ1-1 | TRBD1 | few | TRBV30 | TGTGCCTTCGACAGGGAGGAAGGCACTGAAGCTTTCTTT | CAFDREEGTEAFF
13 | TRBJ1-2 | TRBD1 | . | TRBV30 | TGTGCCTGGAGGACACAGGGGCTCTATGGCTACACCTTC | CAWRTQGLYGYTF
18 | TRBJ1-3 | . | . | TRBV4-2 | TGTGCCAGCAGCGCAACACTCCCCTCAGGGGACTCTGGAAACACCATATATTTT | CASSATLPSGDSGNTIYF
14 | TRBJ1-2 | . | . | TRBV5-1 | TGCGCCAGCAGCGTGGGACTCTATAACTATGGCTACACCTTC | CASSVGLYNYGYTF
15 | TRBJ2-5 | TRBD2 | . | TRBV5-1 | TGCGCCAGCAGCTTCGCTAGCGGGGGCCCAGAGACCCAGTACTTC | CASSFASGGPETQYF
13 | TRBJ2-3 | . | . | TRBV5-4 | TGTGCCAGCAGCCTACCGGCAGGGGATACGCAGTATTTT | CASSLPAGDTQYF
12 | TRBJ2-3 | . | few | TRBV6-6 | TGTGCCAGCAGTTCGGAGGCAGATACGCAGTATTTT | CASSSEADTQYF
11 | TRBJ1-1 | . | . | TRBV28 | TGTGCCAGCCAGATGAACACTGAAGCTTTCTTT | CASQMNTEAFF
14 | TRBJ2-5 | TRBD2 | once | TRBV11-1 | TGTGCCACGAAACCCTATAGCGGGGGTGAGACCCAGTACTTC | CATKPYSGGETQYF
13 | TRBJ2-1 | TRBD1 | . | TRBV5-1 | TGCGCCAGCAGCTCCACAGGGGTTGGTGAGCAGTTCTTC | CASSSTGVGEQFF
13 | TRBJ1-1 | . | few | TRBV18 | TGTGCCAGCTCACCATCGACAGACACTGAAGCTTTCTTT | CASSPSTDTEAFF